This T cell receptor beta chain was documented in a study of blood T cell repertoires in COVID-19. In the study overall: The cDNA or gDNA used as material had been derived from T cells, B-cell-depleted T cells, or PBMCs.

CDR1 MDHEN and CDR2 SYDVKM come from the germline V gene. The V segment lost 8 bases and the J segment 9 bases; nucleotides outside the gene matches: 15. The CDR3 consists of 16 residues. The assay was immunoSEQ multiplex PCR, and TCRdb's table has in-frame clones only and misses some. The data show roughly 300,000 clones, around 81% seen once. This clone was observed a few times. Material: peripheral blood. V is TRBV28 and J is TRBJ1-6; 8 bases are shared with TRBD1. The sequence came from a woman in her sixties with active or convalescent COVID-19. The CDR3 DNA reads TGTGCCAGCCGAAATTTAGGGGCAGGGGGCAGTTCACCCCTCCACTTT. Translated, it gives CASRNLGAGGSSPLHF.